One sample yielded the 9 T cell receptor beta chains listed below, sequenced in a study of T cells after yellow fever vaccination. TCRdb itself ran the 5' RACE reads through MiXCR, one entry per CDR3 protein. The sample carries about 210,000 distinct CDR3 sequences, approximately 3% recorded once. The material was CD4+ T cells sorted from PBMCs, obtained 10 days after the yellow fever booster vaccination. These receptors came from a man younger than 30 who received the YFV17D yellow fever vaccine.

The V gene is TRBV12-5, the J gene TRBJ2-5; 7 bases line up with TRBD1. Germline loops: CDR1 LGHNT, CDR2 FRNRAP. Losses at the gene ends were 4 bases for V and 2 bases for J; bases not matched to a gene: 4. The CDR3 totals 14 residues. The CDR3 coding sequence is TGTGCTAGTGGTTCGGGACAGCCGCAAGAGACCCAGTACTTC. This codes for CASGSGQPQETQYF.

This clonotype was counted many times. V is TRBV6-1 and J is TRBJ2-1; D remains unclear. The CDR3 is 11 amino acids. Germline lookup yields CDR1 MNHNS and CDR2 SASEGT. With 2 bases removed from V and 5 bases from J, the gap between germline ends came to 1 base. The chain's CDR3 is CASSEHNEQFF. CDR3 DNA sequence: TGTGCCAGCAGTGAACACAATGAGCAGTTCTTC.

This clonotype was seen more than once but under ten times. The chain employs TRBV5-5 and TRBJ1-6; 7 bases are shared with TRBD1. The J segment lost 7 bases and the V segment lost 1 base, leaving 5 bases of the junction unmatched. CDR3 size: 15 residues. Germline V CDR1 and CDR2: SGHKS, YYEKEE (reference sequence). The CDR3 loop reads CASSLLQGRNSPLHF. CDR3 in DNA: TGTGCCAGCAGCTTGTTACAGGGGCGGAATTCACCCCTCCACTTT.

This clonotype was seen many times. This rearrangement joins TRBV4-3 to TRBJ1-1; tentatively, D is TRBD1 (5 bases). Trimming stripped 0 bases from V and 7 bases from J, with 15 bases between. This CDR3 comprises 15 residues. Germline loops: CDR1 LGHNA, CDR2 YSLEER. CDR3 loop: CASSQEFWGSGEAFF. CDR3 nucleotide sequence: TGCGCCAGCAGCCAAGAATTCTGGGGGAGTGGTGAAGCTTTCTTT.

This clonotype was picked up a small number of times. The chain carries TRBV6-2 or TRBV6-3 and TRBJ1-1; D is perhaps TRBD1 (5 bases). The CDR3 length is 13 residues. In germline, CDR1 is MNHEY, CDR2 SVGEGT. V was trimmed by 2 bases and J by 4 bases, leaving 8 bases between them. Here the CDR3 reads CASSYGGFTEAFF. In DNA, the CDR3 is TGTGCCAGCAGTTACGGGGGATTCACTGAAGCTTTCTTT.

V is TRBV5-1 and J is TRBJ2-5; D may correspond to TRBD1 or TRBD2 (5 bases each). The germline V and J ends were trimmed by 0 bases and 4 bases, with 13 bases remaining between them. CDR3 length: 15 amino acids. Germline CDR1 and CDR2: SGHRS and YFSETQ. CDR3 amino acids: CASSLDGTEIETQYF. CDR3 coding DNA: TGCGCCAGCAGCTTGGACGGGACGGAGATAGAGACCCAGTACTTC.

At least ten counts were recorded for this clonotype. The chain joins TRBV3-1 to TRBJ2-5, with 7 bases aligning to TRBD2. V dropped 0 bases and J dropped 5; count of bases not matched to a gene: 12. The CDR3 has 17 residues. Germline CDR1 and CDR2: LGHDT and YNNKEL (reference sequence). In DNA form, the CDR3 reads TGTGCCAGCAGCCAAGAAGTCAGGGCGTCCGGGGGGGAGACCCAGTACTTC. Protein product: CASSQEVRASGGETQYF.

This clonotype was counted a few times. The chain recombines TRBV9 with TRBJ2-3; D is unresolved. The germline CDR1 and CDR2 sequences are SGDLS and YYNGEE. Trimming left V 0 bases short and J 4 bases short, with 15 bases between. There are 16 residues in the CDR3. The CDR3 DNA sequence: TGTGCCAGCAGCGTAGTCGCAGCGATGGGCCCAGATACGCAGTATTTT. Residues: CASSVVAAMGPDTQYF.

V is TRBV18 and J is TRBJ2-3; D might be TRBD1 (6 bases). The CDR3 has 14 residues. The germline V gene has CDR1 KGHSH and CDR2 LQKENI. V was pared by 1 base and J by 2 bases, with 7 bases between. CDR3 sequence reads: CASSPRDNTDTQYF. DNA for the CDR3: TGTGCCAGCTCACCACGGGACAACACAGATACGCAGTATTTT.